Sequencing of this TCR beta chain was carried out in a study of shared clonotypes between healthy human individuals. Overall study: Three CD4 naive, three CD4 memory, two CD8 naive and one CD8 memory plate were used per donor. Whole-study results and caveats: Deeper or shallower sequencing was expected to change how clonotypes are shared among donors. The study found lower generation probabilities in non-shared clonotypes than in those shared by all four donors.

The input for sorted-subset replicate PCRs was about 0.2 ug DNA, tens of thousands of T cell genomes. Sequencing used immunoSEQ multiplex PCR; TCRdb keeps in-frame clones, though not all of them. In the table there are approximately 120,000 clones, 68% of which are singletons. CDR1 is SNHLY and CDR2 is FYNNEI in the germline V gene. Deletions cut 7 bases from V and 6 bases from J, with 12 bases between. CDR3 length: 12 residues. Note on this clone: Antigen: not known.

V and J are TRBV2 and TRBJ2-5, with unresolved D. The clonotype was recovered from a woman aged 25-40 years in good health. The sequencing sample was made of memory CD8+ T cells sorted from blood. Subset here: CD45RO+ cells pooled with CCR7-negative TemRA cells. Written as DNA, the CDR3 is TGTGCCAGCATCGACCTAAGGCAGACCCAGTACTTC. It specifies CASIDLRQTQYF.